Below, one T cell receptor beta chain is given with its context. The sample belongs to a study of blood T cell repertoires in COVID-19. Study-level background: PBMCs, B-cell-depleted T cells, or T cells provided the cDNA or gDNA that made up the material.

Per the study methods: The assay estimated nucleated cells by amplifying reference gene primers. Clones were sequenced by immunoSEQ multiplex PCR, and TCRdb holds only the in-frame ones, with some missing. That table supplies the V and J calls and clone size; D and trimming were determined from the DNA. This repertoire shows about 150,000 clones, 76% found once; its top ten account for 3.7%. The germline CDR1 and CDR2 sequences are ENHRY and SYGVKD. This CDR3 comprises 12 residues. J gave up 2 bases and V 6 bases, and 0 bases lay outside the gene matches. The V call is TRBV10-3, the J call TRBJ1-2; TRBD1 aligns across 7 bases. This receptor was obtained from an elderly woman with acute or convalescent COVID-19. The specimen sequenced was peripheral blood. The CDR3 DNA reads TGTGCCATCAGGACAGGGAACTATGGCTACACCTTC. As protein: CAIRTGNYGYTF.